One and the same sample provided the 21 T cell receptor beta chains below, sequenced in a study of CD8 T cells in ankylosing spondylitis. MiXCR, run by TCRdb on the 5' RACE reads, gives a single entry per CDR3 protein. The repertoire consists of 300,000 to 400,000 distinct CDR3 sequences, with 20% occurring once and the leading ten covering roughly 14%. Sequences were obtained from blood, either unsorted or a sorted T cell fraction (not recorded which). These receptors all stem from a male donor with ankylosing spondylitis or in good health (not recorded which).

The chain joins TRBV11-2 to TRBJ2-1, with TRBD1 identical over 8 bases. Germline V gene sequence: CDR1 SGHAT, CDR2 FQNNGV. Trimming removed 4 bases from V and 1 base from J; junction bases left unmatched: 3. CDR3 size: 15 residues. The CDR3 DNA is TGTGCCAGCAGCTGGGACAGGCCGTCCTACAATGAGCAGTTCTTC. This codes for CASSWDRPSYNEQFF. The full variable domain, in which reference TRBV11-2 and TRBJ2-1 provide the parts outside the CDR3, is EAGVAQSPRYKIIEKRQSVAFWCNPISGHATLYWYQQILGQGPKLLIQFQNNGVVDDSQLPKDRFSAERLKGVDSTLKIQPAKLEDSAVYLCASSWDRPSYNEQFFGPGTRLTVL.

This clonotype appeared a few times. The V gene is TRBV3-1, the J gene TRBJ2-5, with D tentatively TRBD1 (6 bases). This CDR3 has 15 residues. Per germline, CDR1 LGHDT and CDR2 YNNKEL (reference sequence). V was trimmed by 2 bases and J by 1 base, leaving 11 bases between them. The CDR3 reads CASSQPKDSQETQYF. The CDR3 bases are TGTGCCAGCAGCCAACCGAAGGACAGCCAAGAGACCCAGTACTTC.

This chain connects TRBV9 to TRBJ2-5; D perhaps matches TRBD1 (6 bases). This CDR3 spans 15 amino acids. CDR1 is SGDLS, CDR2 YYNGEE, per germline. The V gene lost 1 base and the J gene lost 4 bases, with 14 bases spanning the gap. CDR3: CASSVQLGAGETQYF. In DNA form, the CDR3 reads TGTGCCAGCAGCGTACAATTGGGGGCGGGAGAGACCCAGTACTTC. The entire variable domain, with the rest obtained from reference TRBV9 and TRBJ2-5, is as follows: DSGVTQTPKHLITATGQRVTLRCSPRSGDLSVYWYQQSLDQGLQFLIQYYNGEERAKGNILERFSAQQFPDLHSELNLSSLELGDSALYFCASSVQLGAGETQYFGPGTRLLVL.

This clonotype was detected a few times. V is TRBV6-5 and J is TRBJ1-4, with 7 bases that match TRBD1. Germline lookup yields CDR1 MNHEY and CDR2 SVGAGI. V lost 0 bases, J lost 7 bases, and 5 bases stayed unmatched. The CDR3 runs 15 residues. CDR3 DNA: TGTGCCAGCAGTTACTCCGAGGGGGCCGGTGAAAAACTGTTTTTT. It is translated as CASSYSEGAGEKLFF.

This clonotype was found many times. V and J are TRBV12-3 or TRBV12-4 and TRBJ2-7; 11 bases match TRBD2. The CDR3 runs 14 residues. Trimming at V came to 5 bases and at J to 3 bases, leaving 3 bases not matched to a gene. Written as DNA, the CDR3 is TGTGCCAGCAGTCCTCTAGCGGGGGGCTACGAGCAGTACTTC. Amino acids: CASSPLAGGYEQYF.

This clonotype was observed a few times. The genes are TRBV7-9 and TRBJ2-7, with 9 bases fitting TRBD1. The CDR3 contains 15 residues. CDR1 and CDR2 from the germline V gene are SEHNR and FQNEAQ (reference sequence). Unmatched junction bases numbered 5, after V lost 4 bases and J lost 1 base. CDR3 loop: CASSYRDRASYEQYF. In DNA form, the CDR3 reads TGTGCCAGCAGCTACCGGGACAGGGCTTCCTACGAGCAGTACTTC.

This clonotype occurred once. The chain recombines TRBV28 with TRBJ2-1; weak D call: TRBD1 (6 bases). Looked up from germline, CDR1 is MDHEN and CDR2 is SYDVKM. Between the trimmed V and J ends, which lost 4 bases and 7 bases, there was a span of 23 bases. The length of the CDR3 is 17 residues. CDR3 sequence (DNA): TGTGCCAGCAGTTCCAGTATCGGGACATCTTTGTATAATGAGCAGTTCTTC. It translates to CASSSSIGTSLYNEQFF.

This clonotype was seen a few times. The V gene is TRBV28, the J gene TRBJ2-7, with D possibly being TRBD1 (6 bases). The CDR3 runs to 13 residues. V dropped 6 bases and J dropped 4 bases, with 13 bases sitting between them. Germline V lookup: CDR1 MDHEN, CDR2 SYDVKM. This CDR3 is CASREQGFYEQYF. The CDR3 coding sequence is TGTGCCAGCAGGGAACAGGGATTTTACGAGCAGTACTTC.

This clonotype was observed a handful of times. The chain combines TRBV20-1 with TRBJ2-5; TRBD2 might be the D (5 bases). V gave up 6 bases and J gave up 5 bases, with 10 bases separating them. This CDR3 has 11 residues. CDR1 DFQATT and CDR2 SNEGSKA come from the germline V gene (reference sequence). CDR3: CSARPGETQYF. The DNA for the CDR3 is TGCAGTGCAAGGCCGGGGGAGACCCAGTACTTC.

The V gene is TRBV27, the J gene TRBJ2-3; D unclear. The CDR3 has 15 amino acids. CDR1 is MNHEY and CDR2 is SMNVEV in the germline V gene (reference sequence). Deletions cut 2 bases from V and 2 bases from J, with 11 bases between. This CDR3 reads CASSLVAENTDTQYF. The DNA of the CDR3 is TGTGCCAGCAGTTTAGTGGCGGAAAACACAGATACGCAGTATTTT.

This clonotype turned up a few times. V and J are TRBV11-2 and TRBJ2-1; D not resolved. The CDR3 spans 17 residues. Germline V CDR1 and CDR2: SGHAT, FQNNGV. Trimming removed 0 bases at V and 4 bases at J, with 16 bases between. The CDR3 DNA follows: TGTGCCAGCAGCTTAGATCTGGGTGTTAGCTTTTACAATGAGCAGTTCTTC. The encoded protein is CASSLDLGVSFYNEQFF.

There are a few counts of this clonotype. V gene TRBV4-1 combines with J gene TRBJ1-3; D call uncertain. This CDR3 comprises 17 residues. Germline CDR1 and CDR2: MGHRA and YSYEKL. V was shortened by 1 base and J by 4 bases, with 17 bases between the two germline ends. In nucleotides, the CDR3 is TGCGCCAGCAGCCAAGCACCCCCAGTCAACTGGGGAAACACCATATATTTT. Amino acid sequence: CASSQAPPVNWGNTIYF.

The chain recombines TRBV7-6 with TRBJ1-1; tentative D call: TRBD1 (5 bases). Trimming stripped 4 bases from V and 4 bases from J, with 10 bases between. The germline CDR1 and CDR2 sequences are SGHVS and FNYEAQ. The CDR3 loop spans 13 amino acids. CDR3 amino acids: CASSSGRTTEAFF. The DNA for the CDR3 is TGTGCCAGCAGCTCGGGACGGACCACTGAAGCTTTCTTT.

V usage is TRBV6-5 and J usage is TRBJ1-2, with TRBD1 matching over 9 bases. V lost 2 bases, J lost 8 bases, and 15 bases stayed unmatched. The germline gives CDR1 MNHEY, CDR2 SVGAGI. The CDR3 sequence is 17 residues long. CDR3 sequence: CASSYPPGTGSFDGYTF. Here the CDR3 DNA reads TGTGCCAGCAGTTACCCACCCGGGACAGGGAGTTTTGACGGCTACACCTTC.

This clonotype was found a few times. The chain joins TRBV4-1 to TRBJ2-5, with 8 bases aligning to TRBD2. Germline loops: CDR1 MGHRA, CDR2 YSYEKL. This CDR3 region has 17 residues. The V and J ends lost 0 bases and 2 bases, in that order; junction bases with no gene match: 8. CDR3 coding DNA: TGCGCCAGCAGCCAAGATCTTGTGGCTAGCGGGCAAGAGACCCAGTACTTC. Translated: CASSQDLVASGQETQYF.

This clonotype turned up a few times. The rearrangement uses TRBV2 and TRBJ2-3, with D possibly being TRBD1 or TRBD2 (6 bases each). Looked up from germline, CDR1 is SNHLY and CDR2 is FYNNEI. The CDR3 sequence is 15 residues long. Trimming took off 1 base at V and 0 bases at J, with 8 bases between the two ends. CDR3 region: CASSEGGASTDTQYF. The CDR3, as DNA: TGTGCCAGCAGTGAAGGGGGGGCCAGCACAGATACGCAGTATTTT.

V and J are TRBV2 and TRBJ2-7; possible D gene TRBD2, 5 bases. This CDR3 region has 14 residues. V was pared by 4 bases and J by 0 bases, with 10 bases between. Germline CDR1 reads SNHLY; CDR2 reads FYNNEI. The CDR3, as DNA: TGTGCCAGCAGTGCCCTCGGGGACTCCTACGAGCAGTACTTC. Translated, it gives CASSALGDSYEQYF.

The DNA of the CDR3 is TGTGCCAGCAGCCAATTCCCGGCGCTGGACGAGCAGTACTTC. Encoded protein: CASSQFPALDEQYF. The chain uses TRBV11-2 and TRBJ2-7; no definite D call. Trimming pared 5 bases from V and 5 bases from J, leaving 16 bases between. The CDR3 is made up of 14 amino acids. The germline CDR1 and CDR2 sequences are SGHAT and FQNNGV. Drawing the rest from reference TRBV11-2 and TRBJ2-7, the complete variable domain is EAGVAQSPRYKIIEKRQSVAFWCNPISGHATLYWYQQILGQGPKLLIQFQNNGVVDDSQLPKDRFSAERLKGVDSTLKIQPAKLEDSAVYLCASSQFPALDEQYFGPGTRLTVT.

This clonotype was counted a few times. V usage is TRBV20-1 and J usage is TRBJ2-5; D perhaps matches TRBD1 (6 bases). The CDR3 is 15 amino acids. V was shortened by 6 bases and J by 1 base, with 18 bases between the two germline ends. Germline V CDR1 and CDR2: DFQATT, SNEGSKA (reference sequence). The CDR3 bases are TGCAGTGCCACCCTGGACAGAGACTTCCAAGAGACCCAGTACTTC. Amino acids: CSATLDRDFQETQYF.

This clonotype appeared a few times. The chain has TRBV12-3 or TRBV12-4 and TRBJ2-7; 7 nucleotides line up with TRBD2. CDR3 size: 15 residues. Losses at the gene ends were 0 bases for V and 3 bases for J; bases not matched to a gene: 5. In DNA form, the CDR3 reads TGTGCCAGCAGTTTAGCCGGGGGACTAAGCTACGAGCAGTACTTC. The encoded protein is CASSLAGGLSYEQYF.

The CDR3 DNA reads as TGCGCCAGCAGCTTGTTGAGCGTGATATACAATGAGCAGTTCTTC. Protein: CASSLLSVIYNEQFF. V gene TRBV5-1 combines with J gene TRBJ2-1; D unresolved. CDR1 SGHRS and CDR2 YFSETQ come from the germline V gene. Between the trimmed V and J ends, which lost 1 base and 4 bases, there was a span of 12 bases. There are 15 residues in the CDR3.